This paragraph reports one TCR beta chain. The sequenced fragment ends 3 residues before the CDR3 boundary, so the rest is inferred from the germline J gene. Libraries were prepared by immunoSEQ multiplex PCR; TCRdb keeps only in-frame clonotypes and omits some of them. The sample yields some 31,000 clones, of which the top ten take up around 2.8%. This sample stems from a study of T cells in women clearing cervical HPV infection. Germline CDR1 is SSHAT and CDR2 is FNYEAQ (reference sequence). The V gene lost 4 bases and the J gene lost 6 bases, with 16 bases spanning the gap. The CDR3 is 15 amino acids.

Sequenced material: blood buffy coat. This clonotype was obtained from a woman aged 18 to 75 with a cervical HPV16 infection that either progressed to CIN3+ or cleared (not recorded which). The V call is TRBV7-7, the J call TRBJ2-1; possibly TRBD2 for D (6 bases). CDR3 DNA (partial): TGTGCCAGCAGCTCGAGCCCTAGCGCCGCCAATGAG. Its translation is CASSSSPSAANE. The full CDR3 is CASSSSPSAANEQFF.